This T cell receptor beta chain was found in a study of blood T cell repertoires in COVID-19. Per germline, CDR1 KGHDR and CDR2 SFDVKD. Trimming left V 4 bases short and J 3 bases short, with 15 bases between. The CDR3 contains 16 residues. This clone was observed a single time. Clones were read by immunoSEQ multiplex PCR, and TCRdb kept only the in-frame ones, dropping some. Of tens of thousands of clones in the sample, 85% to 90% are singletons; the top ten hold 3% to 3.5%. The V call is TRBV24-1, the J call TRBJ2-1; TRBD2 is a possible D gene (7 bases). The clonotype was recovered from a woman in her forties or fifties who had recovered from COVID-19. Sequenced input: PBMCs or T cells enriched from blood (not recorded which). CDR3 sequence (DNA): TGTGCCACCAGTGACTCCGCAGCGGGACACTACAATGAGCAGTTCTTC. It encodes CATSDSAAGHYNEQFF.